This T cell receptor (beta chain) was captured in a study of shared clonotypes between healthy human individuals. Study-wide findings and caveats: Rarefaction curves obtained for sorted subsets showed sequencing incomplete despite large depth.

TCRdb keeps only in-frame clones here, not all; method: immunoSEQ multiplex PCR. The data show about 2 million clones, roughly 94% seen once. On this clone itself: Antigen unknown.

Sequencing input: naive CD4+ T cells sorted from blood. Documented subset: CD45RA+ positively selected. The receptor was derived from a man aged 18 to 29 in good health.

CDR3 nucleotide sequence: TGTGCCAGCAGTTTAGGACCGGGGGGGACCTACGAGCAGTACTTC. This sequence encodes CASSLGPGGTYEQYF. The rearrangement links TRBV27 to TRBJ2-7, with TRBD2 matching 8 bases. The trim removed 2 bases at V and 2 bases at J, leaving 5 bases unmatched. Germline V CDR1 and CDR2: MNHEY, SMNVEV (reference sequence). The CDR3 sequence is 15 residues long.